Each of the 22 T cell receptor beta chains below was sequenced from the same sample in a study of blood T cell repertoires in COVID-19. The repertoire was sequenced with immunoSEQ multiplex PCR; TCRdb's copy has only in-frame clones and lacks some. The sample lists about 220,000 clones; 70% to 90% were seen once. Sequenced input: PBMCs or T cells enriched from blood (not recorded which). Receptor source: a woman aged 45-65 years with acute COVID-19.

The CDR3 region is CASSSHAGGYEQYF. The CDR3 DNA reads TGTGCCAGCAGCTCCCACGCAGGGGGGTACGAGCAGTACTTC. The V and J genes are TRBV7-3 and TRBJ2-7, with D tentatively TRBD1 (7 bases). Germline assignment: CDR1 SGHTA and CDR2 FQGTGA. The CDR3 is made up of 14 amino acids. Trimming left V 4 bases short and J 4 bases short, with 14 bases between.

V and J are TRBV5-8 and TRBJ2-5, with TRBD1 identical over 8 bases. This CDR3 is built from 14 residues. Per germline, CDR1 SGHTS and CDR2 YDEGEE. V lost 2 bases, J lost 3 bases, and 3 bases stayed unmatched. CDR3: CASSFGQGEETQYF. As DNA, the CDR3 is TGTGCCAGCAGCTTCGGACAGGGAGAAGAGACCCAGTACTTC.

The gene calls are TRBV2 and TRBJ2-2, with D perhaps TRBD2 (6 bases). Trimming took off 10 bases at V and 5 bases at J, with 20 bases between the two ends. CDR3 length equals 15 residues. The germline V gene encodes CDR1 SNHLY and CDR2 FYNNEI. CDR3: CAIIPGTARTGELFF. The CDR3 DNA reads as TGTGCCATCATTCCGGGGACTGCGAGGACCGGGGAGCTGTTTTTT.

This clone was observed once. CDR3 sequence (DNA): TGTGCCAGCAGACCGGACAGGGCTTCTGAAGCTTTCTTT. Translating it yields CASRPDRASEAFF. This chain uses TRBV6-5 with TRBJ1-1, with 8 nucleotides matching TRBD1. Germline V gives CDR1 MNHEY, CDR2 SVGAGI. The J segment lost 6 bases and the V segment lost 6 bases, leaving 6 bases of the junction unmatched. The CDR3 consists of 13 residues.

DNA of the CDR3: TGCGCCAGCAGCTTGACTGCCTCGAACACCGGGGAGCTGTTTTTT. Its translation is CASSLTASNTGELFF. This rearrangement joins TRBV5-1 to TRBJ2-2, with D unresolved. Trimming shortened V by 1 base and J by 0 bases, and 7 bases separated the two germline ends. Germline CDR1 reads SGHRS; CDR2 reads YFSETQ. CDR3 length: 15 amino acids.

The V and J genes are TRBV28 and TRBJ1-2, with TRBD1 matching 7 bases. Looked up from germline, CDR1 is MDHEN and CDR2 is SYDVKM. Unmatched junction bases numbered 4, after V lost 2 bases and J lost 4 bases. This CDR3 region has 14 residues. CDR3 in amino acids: CASSLGGQTYGYTF. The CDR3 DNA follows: TGTGCCAGCAGTTTAGGGGGACAGACCTATGGCTACACCTTC.

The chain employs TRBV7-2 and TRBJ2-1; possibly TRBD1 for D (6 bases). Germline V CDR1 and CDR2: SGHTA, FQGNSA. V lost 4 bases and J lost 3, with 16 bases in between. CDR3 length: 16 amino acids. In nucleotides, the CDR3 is TGTGCCAGCAGCTACATACCGGGACACCGCTACAATGAGCAGTTCTTC. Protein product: CASSYIPGHRYNEQFF.

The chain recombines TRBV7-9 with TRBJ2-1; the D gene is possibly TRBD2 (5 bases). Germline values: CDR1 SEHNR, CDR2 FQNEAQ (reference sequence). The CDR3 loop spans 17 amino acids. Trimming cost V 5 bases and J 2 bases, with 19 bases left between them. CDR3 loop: CASSPPRVGKTYNEQFF. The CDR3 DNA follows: TGTGCCAGCAGCCCTCCTAGGGTCGGGAAGACCTACAATGAGCAGTTCTTC.

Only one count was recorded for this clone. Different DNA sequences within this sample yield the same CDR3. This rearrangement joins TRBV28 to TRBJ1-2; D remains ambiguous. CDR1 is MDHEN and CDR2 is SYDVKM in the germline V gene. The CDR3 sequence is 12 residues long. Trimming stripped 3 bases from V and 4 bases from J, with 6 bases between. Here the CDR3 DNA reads TGTGCCAGCAGTTTGGAGGGCTATGGCTACACCTTC. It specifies CASSLEGYGYTF.

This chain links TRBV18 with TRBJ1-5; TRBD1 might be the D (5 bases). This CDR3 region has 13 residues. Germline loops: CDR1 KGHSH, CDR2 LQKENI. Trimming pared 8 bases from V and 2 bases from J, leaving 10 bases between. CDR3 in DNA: TGTGCCAGCCAGGAGGGGCGCAATCAGCCCCAGCATTTT. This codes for CASQEGRNQPQHF.

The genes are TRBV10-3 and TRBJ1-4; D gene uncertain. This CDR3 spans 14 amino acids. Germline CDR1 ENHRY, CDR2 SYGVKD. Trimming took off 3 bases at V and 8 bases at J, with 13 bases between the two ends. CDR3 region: CAISERQTGEKLFF. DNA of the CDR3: TGTGCCATCAGTGAAAGGCAGACTGGGGAAAAACTGTTTTTT.

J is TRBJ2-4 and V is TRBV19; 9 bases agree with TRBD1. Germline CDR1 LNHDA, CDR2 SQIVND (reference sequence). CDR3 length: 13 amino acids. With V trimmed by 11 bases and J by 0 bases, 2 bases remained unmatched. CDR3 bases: TGTGCCGGACAGGGGTTAGCCAAAAACATTCAGTACTTC. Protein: CAGQGLAKNIQYF.

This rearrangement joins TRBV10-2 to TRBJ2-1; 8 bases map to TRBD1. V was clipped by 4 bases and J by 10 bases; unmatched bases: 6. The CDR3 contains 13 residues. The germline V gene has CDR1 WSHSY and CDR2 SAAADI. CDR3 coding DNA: TGCGCCAGCAGTGTGGCAGGGGGCGACGAGCAGTTCTTC. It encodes CASSVAGGDEQFF.

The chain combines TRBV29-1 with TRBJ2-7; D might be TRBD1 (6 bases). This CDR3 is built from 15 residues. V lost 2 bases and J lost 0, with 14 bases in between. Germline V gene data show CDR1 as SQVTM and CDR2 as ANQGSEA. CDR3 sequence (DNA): TGCAGCGTTGAATCCCCAACAGGGATCTCCTACGAGCAGTACTTC. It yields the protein CSVESPTGISYEQYF.

DNA of the CDR3: TGTGCCAGCAGTGACGGCGAGGGTCCGGGCACCGGGGAGCTGTTTTTT. Its protein product is CASSDGEGPGTGELFF. The chain is built from TRBV6-4 and TRBJ2-2; maybe TRBD2 (5 bases). The CDR3 is made up of 16 amino acids. The germline V gene encodes CDR1 MRHNA and CDR2 SNTAGT. V dropped 2 bases and J dropped 4 bases, with 14 bases sitting between them.

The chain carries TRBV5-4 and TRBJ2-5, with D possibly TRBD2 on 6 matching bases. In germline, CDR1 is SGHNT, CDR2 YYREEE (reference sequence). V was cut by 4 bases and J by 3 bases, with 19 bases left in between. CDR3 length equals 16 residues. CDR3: CASSPMLQGLKETQYF. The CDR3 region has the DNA TGTGCCAGCAGCCCGATGCTCCAGGGACTCAAAGAGACCCAGTACTTC.

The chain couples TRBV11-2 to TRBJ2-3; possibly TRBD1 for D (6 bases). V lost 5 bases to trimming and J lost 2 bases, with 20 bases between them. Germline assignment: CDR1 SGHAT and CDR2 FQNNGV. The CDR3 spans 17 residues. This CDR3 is CASSLRQGRSSTDTQYF. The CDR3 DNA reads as TGTGCCAGCAGCCTTCGCCAGGGGCGGAGTTCCACAGATACGCAGTATTTT.

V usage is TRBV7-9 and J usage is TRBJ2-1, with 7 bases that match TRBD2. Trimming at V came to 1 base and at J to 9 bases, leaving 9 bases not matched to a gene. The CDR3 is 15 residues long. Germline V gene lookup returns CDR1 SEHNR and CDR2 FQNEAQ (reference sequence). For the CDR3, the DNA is TGTGCCAGCAGCTTAGTTCCGGGGACTATCATTGAGCAGTTCTTC. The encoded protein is CASSLVPGTIIEQFF.

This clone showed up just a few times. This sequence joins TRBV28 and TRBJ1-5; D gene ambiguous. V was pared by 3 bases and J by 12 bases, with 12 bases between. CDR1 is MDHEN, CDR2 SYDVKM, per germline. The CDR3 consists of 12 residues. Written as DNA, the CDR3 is TGTGCCAGCAGTTTTCCCCAGGCCAACCAGCATTTT. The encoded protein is CASSFPQANQHF.

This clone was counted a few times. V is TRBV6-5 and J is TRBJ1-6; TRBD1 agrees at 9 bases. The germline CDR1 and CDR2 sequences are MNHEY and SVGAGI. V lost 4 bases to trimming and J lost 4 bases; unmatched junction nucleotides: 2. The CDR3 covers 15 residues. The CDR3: CASSSGTGYNSPLHF. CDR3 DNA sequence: TGTGCCAGCAGTTCCGGGACAGGGTATAATTCACCCCTCCACTTT.

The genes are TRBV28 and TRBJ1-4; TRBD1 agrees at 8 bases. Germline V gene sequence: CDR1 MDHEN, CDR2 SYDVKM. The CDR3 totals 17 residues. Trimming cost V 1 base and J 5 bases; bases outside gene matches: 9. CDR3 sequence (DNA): TGTGCCAGCAGTTTATCTGCCGGGGACAGGAGAAATGAAAAACTGTTTTTT. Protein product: CASSLSAGDRRNEKLFF.

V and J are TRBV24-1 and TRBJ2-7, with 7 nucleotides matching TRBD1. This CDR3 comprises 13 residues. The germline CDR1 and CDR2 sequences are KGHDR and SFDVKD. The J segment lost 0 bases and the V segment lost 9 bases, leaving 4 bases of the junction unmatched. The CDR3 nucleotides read TGTGCCACCGGACAGGCGGACTCCTACGAGCAGTACTTC. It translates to CATGQADSYEQYF.